This TCR beta chain comes out of a study of lung T cells in sarcoidosis with Löfgren's syndrome. Study as a whole: Löfgren's syndrome patients were the main repertoire analysis focus.

MiXCR was run by TCRdb on the reads, yielding one entry per CDR3 protein. Of 60,000 to 65,000 distinct CDR3 sequences listed, 21% are singletons. This clonotype came up many times. Sequencing input: CD4+ T cells from PBMCs. This receptor was obtained from a human donor with sarcoidosis (Löfgren's syndrome or another form), or a control subject (not recorded which).

CDR3 loop: CASRGTTHGEAFF. CDR3 nucleotides: TGTGCCAGCAGGGGGACAACCCATGGTGAAGCTTTCTTT. The chain has TRBV6-1 and TRBJ1-1, with D perhaps TRBD1 (6 bases). CDR3 length: 13 amino acids. The germline V and J ends were trimmed by 6 bases and 7 bases, with 15 bases remaining between them. Germline V gene sequence: CDR1 MNHNS, CDR2 SASEGT.